These 17 T cell receptor beta chains were all obtained from the same sample, sequenced in a study of shared clonotypes between healthy human individuals. The assay was immunoSEQ multiplex PCR, and TCRdb's table has in-frame clones only and misses some. The sample has over 700,000 clones, 72% seen once. The specimen sequenced was memory CD4+ T cells sorted from blood. Subset noted: CD45RA-negative fraction. The source of these receptors is a woman aged 25 to 45 in good health.

The gene calls are TRBV7-9 and TRBJ2-2, with D unresolved. The ends were cut back, 0 bases at V and 7 bases at J, with 9 bases in the middle. The CDR3 totals 14 residues. Germline V gene sequence: CDR1 SEHNR, CDR2 FQNEAQ (reference sequence). The CDR3 DNA reads TGTGCCAGCAGCTTAGCGGAAAGCTTCGGGGAGCTGTTTTTT. Translated: CASSLAESFGELFF.

This clone was counted between two and nine times. The chain recombines TRBV7-2 with TRBJ2-5; 10 bases map to TRBD2. V gave up 5 bases and J gave up 0 bases; unmatched junction bases: 3. Germline V gene lookup returns CDR1 SGHTA and CDR2 FQGNSA. CDR3 length equals 15 residues. In nucleotides, the CDR3 is TGTGCCAGCAGCCGGACTAGCGGACACCAAGAGACCCAGTACTTC. Translation: CASSRTSGHQETQYF.

In its sample, this clone was seen many times. The sample has other DNA sequences that encode this CDR3 too. The gene calls are TRBV18 and TRBJ2-3; D remains unclear. The CDR3 runs 12 residues. The germline V gene encodes CDR1 KGHSH and CDR2 LQKENI. Trimming took off 2 bases at V and 5 bases at J, with 5 bases between the two ends. This chain's CDR3 is CASSPSVDTQYF. DNA for the CDR3: TGTGCCAGCTCACCATCAGTAGATACGCAGTATTTT.

The chain has TRBV4-1 and TRBJ2-1, with 7 bases lining up with TRBD2. Germline CDR1 and CDR2: MGHRA and YSYEKL. The CDR3 is 17 residues long. V was clipped by 3 bases and J by 6 bases; unmatched bases: 14. CDR3 sequence (DNA): TGCGCCAGCAGCCAGGAATTCTTTGGGGGGGGACTCAATGAGCAGTTCTTC. This codes for CASSQEFFGGGLNEQFF.

This sequence joins TRBV6-6 and TRBJ1-1; D unresolved. V was cut by 0 bases and J by 1 base, with 9 bases left in between. Germline-derived CDR1 and CDR2 are MNHNY and SVGAGI (reference sequence). This CDR3 region has 15 residues. The CDR3 region has the DNA TGTGCCAGCAGTTACTCAGGCCACCAGAACACTGAAGCTTTCTTT. It codes for CASSYSGHQNTEAFF.

This clone has more than one count but fewer than ten. The sample has other DNA sequences that encode this CDR3 too. The chain combines TRBV7-6 with TRBJ1-1, with no clear D. The CDR3 runs to 13 residues. CDR1 is SGHVS and CDR2 is FNYEAQ in the germline V gene. Trimming shortened V by 5 bases and J by 2 bases, and 9 bases separated the two germline ends. The CDR3 DNA is TGTGCCAGCAGCACCCAGAGAAACACTGAAGCTTTCTTT. Its protein product is CASSTQRNTEAFF.

This clone was seen just once. The chain is built from TRBV27 and TRBJ2-7; 7 positions match TRBD2. The germline CDR1 and CDR2 sequences are MNHEY and SMNVEV (reference sequence). This CDR3 comprises 16 residues. V gave up 7 bases and J gave up 5 bases; unmatched junction bases: 17. CDR3 nucleotides: TGTGCCAGCACTCGCAGCGGGGCCGTCCCCCGGGACGAGCAGTACTTC. It yields the protein CASTRSGAVPRDEQYF.

On this clone itself: A read error is the likely source, as a far larger clone sits one nucleotide away. The same CDR3 arises from other DNA sequences in this sample as well. The chain carries TRBV5-4 and TRBJ2-3, with unresolved D. Trimming removed 1 base at V and 3 bases at J, with 6 bases between. CDR3 length: 13 residues. Per the germline V gene, CDR1 is SGHNT and CDR2 is YYREEE (reference sequence). In DNA form, the CDR3 reads TGTGCCAGCAGCTTGTGGAGTACAGATACGCAGTATTTT. Its translation is CASSLWSTDTQYF.

The chain combines TRBV5-1 with TRBJ1-5; no definite D call. The CDR3 is 15 amino acids. With 2 bases removed from V and 7 bases from J, the gap between germline ends came to 16 bases. Per the germline V gene, CDR1 is SGHRS and CDR2 is YFSETQ. The CDR3 loop reads CASSFRGEGGQPQHF. CDR3 DNA: TGCGCCAGCAGCTTCAGAGGCGAAGGAGGGCAGCCCCAGCATTTT.

On this clone itself: Other DNA variants within this sample encode the same CDR3. V and J are TRBV18 and TRBJ2-3; no definite D call. The V gene's germline CDR1 is KGHSH and CDR2 LQKENI. The V end was cut by 3 bases, the J end by 2 bases, with 3 bases between. The CDR3 contains 12 residues. This CDR3 is CASSPDTDTQYF. CDR3 nucleotides: TGTGCCAGCTCACCGGACACAGATACGCAGTATTTT.

The chain has TRBV7-8 and TRBJ2-6; TRBD1 agrees at 9 bases. After removal of 2 bases from V and 0 bases from J, the junction contained 5 bases not matched to a gene. This CDR3 is built from 18 residues. Germline CDR1 reads SGHVS; CDR2 reads FQNEAQ. The CDR3 region is CASSLTTGGNSGANVLTF. CDR3 DNA sequence: TGTGCCAGCAGCTTAACGACAGGGGGGAACTCTGGGGCCAACGTCCTGACTTTC.

As concerns this clone: This same CDR3 is encoded by further DNA sequences in the sample. The rearrangement joins TRBV11-2 to TRBJ2-2; D ambiguous. The germline gives CDR1 SGHAT, CDR2 FQNNGV. V was cut by 0 bases and J by 3 bases, with 5 bases left in between. The CDR3 consists of 14 residues. DNA of the CDR3: TGTGCCAGCAGCTTAGAAGCTGACACCGGGGAGCTGTTTTTT. This sequence encodes CASSLEADTGELFF.

This sequence joins TRBV29-1 and TRBJ2-2; the D is unclear. This CDR3 is 13 amino acids long. Trimming took 8 bases from V and 4 from J, leaving 14 bases between them. The V gene's germline CDR1 is SQVTM and CDR2 ANQGSEA. CDR3 protein: CSSDTQTTGELFF. Here the CDR3 DNA reads TGCAGCTCTGACACCCAAACCACCGGGGAGCTGTTTTTT.

The gene calls are TRBV10-3 and TRBJ2-5; D perhaps matches TRBD2 (6 bases). V was pared by 6 bases and J by 0 bases, with 11 bases between. Looked up from germline, CDR1 is ENHRY and CDR2 is SYGVKD. The CDR3 is 14 residues long. CDR3 protein: CAIRTERDQETQYF. The CDR3 DNA reads TGTGCCATCAGGACGGAGCGGGACCAAGAGACCCAGTACTTC.

This chain's CDR3 is CASSQDWRVVDTQYF. The CDR3 bases are TGTGCCAGCAGCCAAGATTGGCGGGTGGTTGATACGCAGTATTTT. The chain carries TRBV14 and TRBJ2-3, with D possibly matching TRBD2 (5 bases). The CDR3 contains 15 residues. Trimming removed 0 bases at V and 6 bases at J, with 13 bases between. The germline V gene encodes CDR1 SGHDN and CDR2 FVKESK.

This chain's CDR3 is CSVAFGTGTDTQYF. The DNA of the CDR3 is TGCAGCGTCGCCTTCGGGACAGGCACAGATACGCAGTATTTT. This rearrangement joins TRBV29-1 to TRBJ2-3; 7 nucleotides match TRBD1. J was trimmed by 1 base and V by 6 bases; bases with no gene match: 7. This CDR3 has 14 residues. CDR1 and CDR2 (germline): SQVTM, ANQGSEA.

V and J are TRBV4-1 and TRBJ2-7; 7 bases are shared with TRBD1. Losses at the gene ends were 2 bases for V and 2 bases for J; bases not matched to a gene: 15. CDR1 and CDR2 from the germline V gene are MGHRA and YSYEKL. This CDR3 spans 18 amino acids. The CDR3 sequence is CASSQKKGTVSIPYEQYF. CDR3 bases: TGCGCCAGCAGCCAAAAAAAGGGGACAGTCTCTATTCCCTACGAGCAGTACTTC.